Below are 6 T cell receptor beta chains sequenced from a single sample in a study of T cells in Graves' hyperthyroidism and ophthalmopathy. RNA transcripts were the template for amplifying TCR beta CDR3 regions. RT-PCR in the first round (using the HTBI primer set) targeted the TCR CDR3. In TCRdb, the multiplex PCR reads were re-called with MiXCR into one record per CDR3 protein. The data hold approximately 400,000 distinct CDR3 sequences, with 18% observed a single time. The sequenced sample was blood. The receptors were gathered from a young man with Graves' ophthalmopathy.

This clonotype was seen at least ten times. The chain has TRBV11-2 and TRBJ2-3, with 9 bases aligning to TRBD1. Per the germline V gene, CDR1 is SGHAT and CDR2 is FQNNGV. The CDR3 covers 17 residues. J gave up 6 bases and V 3 bases, and 13 bases lay outside the gene matches. The chain's CDR3 is CASSLGTLTGGVDTQYF. DNA of the CDR3: TGTGCCAGCAGCTTGGGGACCTTGACAGGGGGTGTGGATACGCAGTATTTT.

This clonotype was detected many times. The J gene is TRBJ2-7, the V gene TRBV3-1; D may be TRBD1 (6 bases). There are 17 residues in the CDR3. The germline V gene encodes CDR1 LGHDT and CDR2 YNNKEL (reference sequence). Trimming shortened V by 0 bases and J by 3 bases, and 18 bases separated the two germline ends. As DNA, the CDR3 is TGTGCCAGCAGCCAAGAGAAAGTTCGGCAGGGGAGCTACGAGCAGTACTTC. Protein sequence: CASSQEKVRQGSYEQYF.

This rearrangement joins TRBV4-1 to TRBJ1-5; TRBD1 matches 8 bases. V shed 1 base, J shed 0 bases, and the junction held 2 bases outside the gene matches. Germline CDR1 MGHRA, CDR2 YSYEKL. CDR3 length: 16 residues. This CDR3 is CASSQGQGYSNQPQHF. Written as DNA, the CDR3 is TGCGCCAGCAGCCAAGGACAGGGGTATAGCAATCAGCCCCAGCATTTT.

The rearrangement joins TRBV7-2 to TRBJ1-1; D perhaps matches TRBD1 (5 bases). Germline CDR1 SGHTA, CDR2 FQGNSA. This CDR3 has 17 residues. The V end was cut by 0 bases, the J end by 5 bases, with 19 bases between. The CDR3 region is CASSLADLGGGLTEAFF. The DNA of the CDR3 is TGTGCCAGCAGCTTAGCAGACCTCGGGGGAGGGCTTACTGAAGCTTTCTTT.

This clonotype was counted at least ten times. V usage is TRBV12-3 or TRBV12-4 and J usage is TRBJ2-1, with 8 bases that match TRBD2. With 6 bases clipped from V and 6 bases from J, the junction kept 10 bases outside the gene matches. The CDR3 length is 15 residues. CDR3 region: CASSTTTGLGNEQFF. As DNA, the CDR3 is TGTGCCAGCAGCACAACCACGGGACTAGGCAATGAGCAGTTCTTC.

This clonotype occurred many times. The V gene is TRBV6-1, the J gene TRBJ2-1; unclear D gene. Trimming pared 4 bases from V and 6 bases from J, leaving 13 bases between. Germline assignment: CDR1 MNHNS and CDR2 SASEGT. This CDR3 region has 14 residues. CDR3 protein: CASSVGREGNEQFF. For the CDR3, the DNA is TGTGCCAGCAGTGTGGGAAGGGAAGGCAATGAGCAGTTCTTC.